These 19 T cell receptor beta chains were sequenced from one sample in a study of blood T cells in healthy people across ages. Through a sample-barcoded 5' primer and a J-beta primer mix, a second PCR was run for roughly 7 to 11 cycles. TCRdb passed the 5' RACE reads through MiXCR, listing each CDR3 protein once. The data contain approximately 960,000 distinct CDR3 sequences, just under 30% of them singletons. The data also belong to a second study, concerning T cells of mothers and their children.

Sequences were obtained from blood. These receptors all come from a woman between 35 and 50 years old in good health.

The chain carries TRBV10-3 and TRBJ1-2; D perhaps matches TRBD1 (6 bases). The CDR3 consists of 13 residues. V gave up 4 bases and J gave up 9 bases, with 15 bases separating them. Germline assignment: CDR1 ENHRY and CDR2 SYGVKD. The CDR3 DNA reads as TGTGCCATCAGTGTAAGGACAGAGGAAAGCTACACCTTC. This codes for CAISVRTEESYTF.

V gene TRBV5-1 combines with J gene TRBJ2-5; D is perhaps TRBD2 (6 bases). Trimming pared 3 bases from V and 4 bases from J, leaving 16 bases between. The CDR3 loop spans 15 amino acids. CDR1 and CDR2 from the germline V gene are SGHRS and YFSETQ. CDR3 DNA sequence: TGCGCCAGCAGCTATGCCCCGGGGAGGCGAGAGACCCAGTACTTC. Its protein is CASSYAPGRRETQYF.

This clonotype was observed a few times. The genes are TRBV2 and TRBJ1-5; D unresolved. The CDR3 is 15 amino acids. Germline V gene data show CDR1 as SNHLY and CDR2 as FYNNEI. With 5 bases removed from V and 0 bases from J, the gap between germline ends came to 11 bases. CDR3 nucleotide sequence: TGTGCCAGCAGTAGACGGAGAGATAGCAATCAGCCCCAGCATTTT. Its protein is CASSRRRDSNQPQHF.

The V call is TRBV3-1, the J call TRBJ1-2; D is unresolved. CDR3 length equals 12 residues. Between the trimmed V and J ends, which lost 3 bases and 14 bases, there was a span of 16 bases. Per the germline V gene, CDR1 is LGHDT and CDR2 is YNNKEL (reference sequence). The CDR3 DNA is TGTGCCAGCAGCCATGAGGGAGTCCTACGGACCTTC. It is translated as CASSHEGVLRTF.

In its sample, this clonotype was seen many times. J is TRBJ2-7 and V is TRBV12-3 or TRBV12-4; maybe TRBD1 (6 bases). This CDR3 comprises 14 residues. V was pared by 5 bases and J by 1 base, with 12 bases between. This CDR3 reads CASSNRQDSYEQYF. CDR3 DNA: TGTGCCAGCAGTAACAGACAGGATTCCTACGAGCAGTACTTC.

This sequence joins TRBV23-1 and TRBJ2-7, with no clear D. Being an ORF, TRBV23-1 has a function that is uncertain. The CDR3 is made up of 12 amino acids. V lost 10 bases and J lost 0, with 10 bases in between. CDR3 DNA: TGCGCCACCGGGTGGGGCTCCTACGAGCAGTACTTC. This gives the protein CATGWGSYEQYF.

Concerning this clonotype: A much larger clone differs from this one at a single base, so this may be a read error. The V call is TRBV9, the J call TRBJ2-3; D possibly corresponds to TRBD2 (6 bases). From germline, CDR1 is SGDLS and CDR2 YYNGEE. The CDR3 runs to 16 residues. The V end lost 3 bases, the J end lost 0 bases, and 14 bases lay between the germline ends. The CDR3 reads CASSEEGYSSTDTQYF. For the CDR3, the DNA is TGTGCCAGCAGCGAGGAGGGCTACTCTAGCACAGATACGCAGTATTTT.

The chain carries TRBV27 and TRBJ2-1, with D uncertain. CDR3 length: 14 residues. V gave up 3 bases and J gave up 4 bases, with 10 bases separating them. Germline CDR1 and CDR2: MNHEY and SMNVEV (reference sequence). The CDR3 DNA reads TGTGCCAGCAGTTTGGGCAGTCGATACAATGAGCAGTTCTTC. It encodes CASSLGSRYNEQFF.

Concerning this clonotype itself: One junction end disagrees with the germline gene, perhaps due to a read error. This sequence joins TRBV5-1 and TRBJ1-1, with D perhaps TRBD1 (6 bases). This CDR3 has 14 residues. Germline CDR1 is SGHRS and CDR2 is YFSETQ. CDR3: CASSLVGRDTVAFF. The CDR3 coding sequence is TGCGCCAGCAGCTTGGTCGGGCGGGACACTGTAGCTTTCTTT.

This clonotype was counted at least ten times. The DNA for the CDR3 is TGCGCCAGCAGCGGATACGGGGGCGATGAGCAGTTCTTC. Amino acids: CASSGYGGDEQFF. This chain uses TRBV5-1 with TRBJ2-1; D tentatively reads TRBD1 or TRBD2 (6 bases each). The V end lost 4 bases, the J end lost 8 bases, and 13 bases lay between the germline ends. The CDR3 loop spans 13 amino acids. Germline V gives CDR1 SGHRS, CDR2 YFSETQ.

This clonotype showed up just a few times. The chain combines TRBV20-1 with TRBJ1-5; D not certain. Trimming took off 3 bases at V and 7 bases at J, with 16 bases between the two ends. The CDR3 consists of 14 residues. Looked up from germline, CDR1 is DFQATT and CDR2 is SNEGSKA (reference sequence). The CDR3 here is CSARMEGGKQPQHF. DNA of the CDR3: TGCAGTGCTAGGATGGAGGGAGGTAAACAGCCCCAGCATTTT.

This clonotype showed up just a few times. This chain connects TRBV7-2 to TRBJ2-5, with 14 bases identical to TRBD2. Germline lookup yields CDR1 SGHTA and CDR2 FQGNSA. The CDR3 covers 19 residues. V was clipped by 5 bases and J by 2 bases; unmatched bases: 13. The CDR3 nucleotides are TGTGCCAGCAGCACCCGACTAGCGGGGGGGAGCATGGCACAAGAGACCCAGTACTTC. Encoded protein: CASSTRLAGGSMAQETQYF.

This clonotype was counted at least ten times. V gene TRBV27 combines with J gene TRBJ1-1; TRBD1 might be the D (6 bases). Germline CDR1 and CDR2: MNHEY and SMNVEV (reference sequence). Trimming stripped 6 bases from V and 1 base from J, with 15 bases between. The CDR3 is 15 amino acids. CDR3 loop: CASRYQGSTNTEAFF. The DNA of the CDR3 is TGTGCCAGCAGGTACCAGGGGTCGACGAACACTGAAGCTTTCTTT.

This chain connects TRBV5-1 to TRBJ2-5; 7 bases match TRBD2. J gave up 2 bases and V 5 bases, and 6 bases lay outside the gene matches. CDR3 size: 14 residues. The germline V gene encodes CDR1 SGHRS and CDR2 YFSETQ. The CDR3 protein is CASRGSGAQETQYF. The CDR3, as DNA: TGCGCCAGCAGAGGGAGCGGGGCTCAAGAGACCCAGTACTTC.

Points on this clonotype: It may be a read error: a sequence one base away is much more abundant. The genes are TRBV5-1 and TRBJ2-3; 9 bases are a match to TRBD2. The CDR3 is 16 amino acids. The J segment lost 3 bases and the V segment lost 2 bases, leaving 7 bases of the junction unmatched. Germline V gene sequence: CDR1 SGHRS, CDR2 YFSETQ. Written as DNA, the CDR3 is TGCGCCAGCAGCTTTGAGGGGCTAGCGGGGACAGATACGCAGTATTTT. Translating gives CASSFEGLAGTDTQYF. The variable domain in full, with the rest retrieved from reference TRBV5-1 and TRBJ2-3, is KAGVTQTPRYLIKTRGQQVTLSCSPISGHRSVSWYQQTPGQGLQFLFEYFSETQRNKGNFPGRFSGRQFSNSRSEMNVSTLELGDSALYLCASSFEGLAGTDTQYFGPGTRLTVL.

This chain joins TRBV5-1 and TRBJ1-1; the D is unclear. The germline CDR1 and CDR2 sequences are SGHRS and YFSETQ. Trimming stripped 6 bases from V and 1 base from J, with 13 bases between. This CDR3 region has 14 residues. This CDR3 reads CASNPSTQNTEAFF. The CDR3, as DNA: TGCGCCAGCAACCCGTCGACCCAGAACACTGAAGCTTTCTTT.

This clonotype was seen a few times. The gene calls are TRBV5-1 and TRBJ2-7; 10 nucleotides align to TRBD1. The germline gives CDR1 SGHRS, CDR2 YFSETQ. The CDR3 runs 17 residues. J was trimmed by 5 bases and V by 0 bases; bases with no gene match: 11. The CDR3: CASSLAGTGDLTDEQYF. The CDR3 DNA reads TGCGCCAGCAGCTTGGCTGGGACAGGGGACCTTACGGACGAGCAGTACTTC.

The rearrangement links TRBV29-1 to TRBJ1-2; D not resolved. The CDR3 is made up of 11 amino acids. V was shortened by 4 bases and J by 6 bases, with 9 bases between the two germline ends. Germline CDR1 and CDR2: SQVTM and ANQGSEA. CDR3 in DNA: TGCAGCGTTGGGGCCCGGGATGGCTACACCTTC. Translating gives CSVGARDGYTF.

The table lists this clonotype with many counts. DNA of the CDR3: TGCGGGGCATCCGGACAGGGAGTCTCCTACGAGCAGTACTTC. It translates to CGASGQGVSYEQYF. The gene calls are TRBV20-1 and TRBJ2-7, with 8 bases aligning to TRBD1. CDR3 length: 14 amino acids. Germline CDR1 and CDR2: DFQATT and SNEGSKA (reference sequence).